This T cell receptor beta chain was obtained from a study of neurological immune-mediated disorders. Germline V CDR1 and CDR2: DFQATT, SNEGSKA (reference sequence). Trimming took 1 base from V and 5 from J; bases not matched to a gene: 15. The CDR3 totals 17 residues. This clonotype was recorded many times. MiXCR, run by TCRdb on the 5' RACE reads, gives a single entry per CDR3 protein. The profile shows 25,000 to 40,000 distinct CDR3 sequences, approximately 1.5% of them singletons. The origin of this receptor is a woman in her thirties with multiple sclerosis. The rearrangement uses TRBV20-1 and TRBJ2-5; 8 bases align to TRBD2. Sequencing used PBMCs. CDR3 amino acids: CSARGLILLADWETQYF. The CDR3 coding sequence is TGCAGTGCTAGAGGGCTTATATTACTAGCGGATTGGGAGACCCAGTACTTC.